The sequence of this T cell receptor beta chain was determined in a study of blood T cells in healthy people across ages (dated by TCRdb to between 2014 and 2017). With respect to the entire study: In model experiments, roughly one uniquely barcoded TCR beta cDNA molecule per two T cells was captured by template switching. To track age-related changes in TCR beta repertoire diversity, the study relied on deep sequencing normalized with unique cDNA molecular identifiers. Donors were grouped into four age groups: young (average roughly 15 years), middle-aged (approximately 41), aged (62) and long-lived (approximately 75). To avoid experimental bias, donors of different ages were randomly spread across the sequencing lanes. The study analyzed two additional independent replicas of 1 million unique cDNA reads from the same blood draw for two donors, one aged 18 to 30 and one aged 80 or older.

As encoded in the germline V gene (reference sequence), CDR1 is DFQATT while CDR2 is SNEGSKA. Between the V and J ends, shortened by 1 base and 1 base respectively, the junction contains 8 bases. From the cysteine through the phenylalanine, the CDR3 covers 13 amino acids. Only the CDR3 portion is preserved as DNA: 39 bases, with reading frame beginning at the first base. The library was produced with 5' RACE. The sequencer listed for this sample is Illumina HiSeq 2500. The second PCR ran for about 6 to 12 cycles and used a J-beta primer mix along with a sample-barcoded 5' primer. A template-switch 5' adaptor carrying 12 random nucleotides introduced a unique molecular identifier onto each TCR beta cDNA molecule. Each sample yielded at least 3 million CDR3-containing paired-end reads. All of the RNA was converted into first-strand cDNA using the Mint cDNA synthesis kit, with a TRBC-specific oligonucleotide serving as the primer. Following uracil-DNA glycosylase treatment, all cDNA underwent a first 18-cycle PCR with the universal primers M1SS and BC2_uni_R. Per the authors' processing: For normalization, 1 million high-quality reads, each with a distinct molecular identifier, were randomly selected from each sample. Instead of being binned into consensus sequences, reads that shared molecular identifiers were thrown out. CDR3 identification, clonotype clustering and error correction used MiTCR with a Q25 quality threshold and the strictest error-elimination algorithm. A nonparametric unseen species model with Euler transformation was used to estimate a lower bound on total TCR beta diversity. TCRdb trimmed the raw reads at Q25, called clones with MiXCR and kept productive beta chains. Rows are unified per CDR3 protein, each entry keeping the most common DNA and genes. The V and J calls were not made by the authors but by TCRdb's processing. Present in this sample are over 1.5 million distinct CDR3 sequences, just under 50% of which were seen just once. Approximately 2.1% of the sample is taken by the ten largest.

A word on this clonotype: It lacks a known antigen. No much larger clonotype is one base removed from it; base qualities were not supplied.

The approximately 39 donors, aged roughly 6 to 100 years, were systemically healthy Caucasian individuals from Russia. Each donor gave ten milliliters of peripheral blood, collected into EDTA-treated Vacutainer tubes. Ficoll-Paque density-gradient centrifugation was used to isolate PBMCs, with at least 6.5 million per sample. Trizol reagent was used to extract total RNA from PBMCs, with at least 5 micrograms per sample. For every donor, flow cytometry on a PBMC aliquot measured the percentage of naive CD45RAhigh/CD27high T cells. Study-wide findings and limitations: Total diversity estimates from one million sequenced T cells were considered lower bounds and underestimates. Donor CMV infection status was unknown, potentially confounding age-related changes in expanded clonotypes. Observed TCR beta diversity correlated strongly with the percentage of naive T cells measured by flow cytometry. Bulk unsorted PBMC profiling prevented conclusive comparison of naive and antigen-experienced compartments. As age increased, observed TCR beta diversity per million T cells dropped in a roughly linear way, and a significant reduction was already evident by age 40. Compared with the aged group, the long-lived group had more naive CD4+ T cells, fewer expanded clones and increased TCR diversity, suggesting age selection.

Sequencing input: blood. The chain uses TRBV20-1 and TRBJ2-7, with no D gene named confidently. The origin of this receptor is a woman aged 35 to 49 in good health. The CDR3 in this case is CSARVTRSYEQYF. DNA sequence: TGCAGTGCTAGAGTAACAAGGTCCTACGAGCAGTACTTC.